The 5 T cell receptor beta chains in this list originate from one sample, sequenced in a study of T cell responses to AZD1222 COVID-19 vaccine. TCRdb keeps only in-frame clones here, not all; method: immunoSEQ multiplex PCR. This table has fewer than 200,000 clones, 85% to 90% appearing once. This specimen was peripheral blood, taken 28 days after the second AZD1222 dose. Every receptor here comes from an adult who received the AZD1222 COVID-19 vaccine.

This clone was counted between two and nine times. This CDR3 is CASSQVLGISNQPQHF. The CDR3 DNA sequence: TGCGCCAGCAGCCAAGTCTTAGGGATTAGCAATCAGCCCCAGCATTTT. The V call is TRBV4-1, the J call TRBJ1-5; D is ambiguous. Between the trimmed V and J ends, which lost 1 base and 0 bases, there was a span of 10 bases. Germline values: CDR1 MGHRA, CDR2 YSYEKL. There are 16 residues in the CDR3.

The CDR3 region is CASSQVTQGPQHF. The CDR3 DNA sequence: TGTGCCAGCAGCCAGGTGACGCAGGGGCCCCAGCATTTT. The rearrangement uses TRBV3-1 (or the pseudogene TRBV3-2) and TRBJ1-5, with D maybe TRBD1 (5 bases). Germline V gene sequence: CDR1 LGHDT, CDR2 YNNKEL (reference sequence). The length of the CDR3 is 13 residues. V lost 3 bases and J 9 bases, leaving 12 bases between the germline ends.

The chain is built from TRBV7-2 and TRBJ1-2, with D possibly matching TRBD1 (5 bases). This CDR3 has 12 residues. CDR1 is SGHTA and CDR2 is FQGNSA in the germline V gene. Trimming pared 5 bases from V and 5 bases from J, leaving 9 bases between. CDR3 nucleotide sequence: TGTGCCAGCAGCAACAGACAGTATGGCTACACCTTC. Translating gives CASSNRQYGYTF.

This clone has just a few counts. The rearrangement joins TRBV13 to TRBJ2-7; D is uncertain. CDR3 length: 14 amino acids. The germline V gene encodes CDR1 PRHDT and CDR2 FYEKMQ (reference sequence). Between the trimmed V and J ends, which lost 1 base and 6 bases, there was a span of 13 bases. In DNA form, the CDR3 reads TGTGCCAGCAGCTTAGAAGGACCCTTCGGCGAGCAGTACTTC. Encoded protein: CASSLEGPFGEQYF.

In this sample, this clone turned up once. The V call is TRBV11-2, the J call TRBJ1-1; TRBD1 matches at 7 bases. Trimming took 0 bases from V and 5 from J; bases not matched to a gene: 3. Looked up from germline, CDR1 is SGHAT and CDR2 is FQNNGV. The CDR3 extends over 14 amino acids. In DNA, the CDR3 is TGTGCCAGCAGCTTAGAAGGGGGCAATACTGAAGCTTTCTTT. Protein sequence: CASSLEGGNTEAFF.